These 9 T cell receptor beta chains were sequenced from one sample in a study of blood T cells in healthy people across ages. The authors ran a second PCR of 7 to 11 cycles using a sample-barcoded 5' primer and a J-beta primer mix. Via MiXCR, TCRdb re-called the 5' RACE reads, giving one row per CDR3 protein. In the table there are roughly 1,700,000 distinct CDR3 sequences, over 25% of which are singletons. Sequencing used blood. The receptors derive from a woman aged 30 to 39 in good health.

V usage is TRBV12-3 or TRBV12-4 and J usage is TRBJ1-3; tentative D call: TRBD1 (5 bases). V shed 11 bases and J shed 1 base, with 18 bases lying between them. This CDR3 region has 15 residues. The CDR3 region has the DNA TGTGCCGGTCTAGAGGAGGGGTCTTCTGGAAACACCATATATTTT. Amino acid sequence: CAGLEEGSSGNTIYF.

Note on this clonotype: The junction departs from germline at one end; a sequencing error may be responsible. The chain combines TRBV20-1 with TRBJ2-3; the D gene is possibly TRBD1 (5 bases). Germline values: CDR1 DFQATT, CDR2 SNEGSKA (reference sequence). CDR3 length equals 13 residues. CDR3 in DNA: TGCAGTGCTAGAGATGTTCTGACAGATACGCGGTATTTT. Its translation: CSARDVLTDTRYF.

This chain connects TRBV6-1 to TRBJ2-5; D call uncertain. V lost 8 bases and J 5 bases, leaving 6 bases between the germline ends. CDR1 is MNHNS and CDR2 is SASEGT in the germline V gene. There are 10 residues in the CDR3. The chain's CDR3 is CASLRETQYF. CDR3 nucleotide sequence: TGTGCCAGCCTCCGGGAGACCCAGTACTTC.

This chain connects TRBV20-1 to TRBJ2-4; D may be TRBD1 (6 bases). The DNA matches TRBJ2-7 better at its end, which makes the J call doubtful. CDR3 length: 15 residues. CDR1 is DFQATT, CDR2 SNEGSKA, per germline (reference sequence). The CDR3 DNA reads TGCAGTGCTAGTGACAGGAGCGGCCCAGCCTACGAGCAGTACTTC. It yields the protein CSASDRSGPAYEQYF.

There are many counts of this clonotype. An end of the junction differs from the germline gene, which may be a read error. The rearrangement joins TRBV5-1 to TRBJ2-3, with 10 bases matching TRBD1. Germline-derived CDR1 and CDR2 are SGHRS and YFSETQ. This CDR3 spans 14 amino acids. CDR3 region: CASSEDRGTDTQYF. CDR3 in DNA: TGTGCCAGCAGTGAGGACAGGGGGACAGATACGCAGTATTTT.

In its sample, this clonotype was seen many times. This chain connects TRBV7-2 to TRBJ2-7, with TRBD2 matching over 14 bases. The CDR3 totals 16 residues. The V gene's germline CDR1 is SGHTA and CDR2 FQGNSA. After removal of 8 bases from V and 4 bases from J, the junction contained 10 bases not matched to a gene. The CDR3 DNA sequence: TGTGCCAGCGAGTCCGGGACTAGCGGGAGATGGTACGAGCAGTACTTC. It encodes CASESGTSGRWYEQYF.

Comment on this clonotype: Relative to the germline gene, one junction end is altered; a read error may explain this. This sequence joins TRBV27 and TRBJ2-1; D may be TRBD1 or TRBD2 (5 bases each). Germline V gives CDR1 MNHEY, CDR2 SMNVEV (reference sequence). The CDR3 contains 13 residues. This CDR3 reads CTSSFLRGEEQFF. The CDR3 DNA is TGTACCAGCAGTTTTCTGAGAGGGGAAGAACAGTTCTTC.

Details on this clonotype: This sequence may be a read error, since a much larger clone differs from it by one base. The chain joins TRBV7-2 to TRBJ2-1; 9 nucleotides align to TRBD2. The CDR3 covers 15 residues. V was pared by 1 base and J by 10 bases, with 8 bases of the junction left unmatched. CDR1 is SGHTA, CDR2 FQGNSA, per germline. In nucleotides, the CDR3 is TGTGCCAGCAGCTTAGGGGGACTAGCATCCTACGAGCAGTTCTTC. This encodes CASSLGGLASYEQFF.

The chain is built from TRBV7-9 and TRBJ2-1; 7 positions agree with TRBD2. The CDR3 has 16 amino acids. V lost 2 bases, J lost 9 bases, and 13 bases stayed unmatched. Per germline, CDR1 SEHNR and CDR2 FQNEAQ (reference sequence). CDR3 region: CASSLPGRGLNSEQFF. DNA for the CDR3: TGTGCCAGCAGCTTACCGGGGAGGGGACTGAACAGTGAGCAGTTCTTC.